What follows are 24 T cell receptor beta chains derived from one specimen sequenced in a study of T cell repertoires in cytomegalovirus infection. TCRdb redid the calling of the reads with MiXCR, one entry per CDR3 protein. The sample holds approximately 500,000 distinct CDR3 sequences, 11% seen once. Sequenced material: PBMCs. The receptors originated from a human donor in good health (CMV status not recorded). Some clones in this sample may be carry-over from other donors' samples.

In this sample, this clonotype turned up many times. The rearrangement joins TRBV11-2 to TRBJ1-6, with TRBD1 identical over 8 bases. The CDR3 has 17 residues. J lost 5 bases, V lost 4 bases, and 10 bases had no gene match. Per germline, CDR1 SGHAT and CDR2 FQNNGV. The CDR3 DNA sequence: TGTGCCAGCAGCTCTACTTTTACAGGGGGGAATAATTCACCCCTCCACTTT. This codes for CASSSTFTGGNNSPLHF.

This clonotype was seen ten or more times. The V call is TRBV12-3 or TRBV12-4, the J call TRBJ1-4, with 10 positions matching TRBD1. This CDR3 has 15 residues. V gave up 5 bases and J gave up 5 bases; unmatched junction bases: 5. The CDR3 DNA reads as TGTGCCAGCAGTGCGGACAGGGGGTTAAATGAAAAACTGTTTTTT. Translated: CASSADRGLNEKLFF.

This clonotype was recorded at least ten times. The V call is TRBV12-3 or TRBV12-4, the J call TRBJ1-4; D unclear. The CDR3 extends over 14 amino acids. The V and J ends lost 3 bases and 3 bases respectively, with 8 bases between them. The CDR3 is CASSFKAANEKLFF. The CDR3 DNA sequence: TGTGCCAGCAGTTTTAAGGCGGCTAATGAAAAACTGTTTTTT.

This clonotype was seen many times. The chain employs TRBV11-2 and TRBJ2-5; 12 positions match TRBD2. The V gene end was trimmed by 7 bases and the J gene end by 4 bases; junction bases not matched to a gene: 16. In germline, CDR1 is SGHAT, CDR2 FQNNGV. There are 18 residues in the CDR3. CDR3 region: CASNPRGLAGGLGETQYF. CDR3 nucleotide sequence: TGTGCCAGCAACCCACGGGGTCTAGCGGGGGGGCTGGGAGAGACCCAGTACTTC.

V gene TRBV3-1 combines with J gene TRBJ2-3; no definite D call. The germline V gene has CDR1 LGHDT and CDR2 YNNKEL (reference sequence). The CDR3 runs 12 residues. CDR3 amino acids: CATGSHTDTQYF. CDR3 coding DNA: TGTGCGACGGGCAGTCACACAGATACGCAGTATTTT.

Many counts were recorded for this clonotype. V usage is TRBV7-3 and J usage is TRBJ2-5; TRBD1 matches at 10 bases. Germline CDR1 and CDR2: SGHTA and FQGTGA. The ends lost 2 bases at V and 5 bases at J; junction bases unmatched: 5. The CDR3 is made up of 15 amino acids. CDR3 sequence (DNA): TGTGCCAGCAGCTTAGGGACAGGGGCTTGGGAGACCCAGTACTTC. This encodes CASSLGTGAWETQYF.

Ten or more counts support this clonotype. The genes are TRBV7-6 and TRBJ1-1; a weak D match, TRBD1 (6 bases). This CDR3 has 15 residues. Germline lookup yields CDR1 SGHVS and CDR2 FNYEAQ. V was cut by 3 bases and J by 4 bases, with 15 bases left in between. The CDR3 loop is CASSFGGEGGTEAFF. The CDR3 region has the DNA TGTGCCAGCAGCTTCGGGGGGGAGGGGGGCACTGAAGCTTTCTTT.

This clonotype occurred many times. For the CDR3, the DNA is TGTGCCAGCAACCCGACTAGCGGATCCTACGAGCAGTACTTC. The encoded protein is CASNPTSGSYEQYF. The chain links TRBV28 to TRBJ2-7; TRBD2 matches at 9 bases. From germline, CDR1 is MDHEN and CDR2 SYDVKM. The CDR3 has 14 amino acids. V was clipped by 7 bases and J by 1 base; unmatched bases: 5.

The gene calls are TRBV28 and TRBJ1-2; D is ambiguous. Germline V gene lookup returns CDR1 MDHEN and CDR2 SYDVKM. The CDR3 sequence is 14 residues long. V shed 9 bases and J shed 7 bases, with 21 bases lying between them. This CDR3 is CASTNLGIRGGYTF. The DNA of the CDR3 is TGTGCCAGTACGAATTTGGGGATTCGGGGTGGCTACACCTTC.

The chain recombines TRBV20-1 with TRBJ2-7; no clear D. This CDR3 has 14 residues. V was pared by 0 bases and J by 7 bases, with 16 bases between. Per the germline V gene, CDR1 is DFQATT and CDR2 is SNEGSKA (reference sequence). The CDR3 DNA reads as TGCAGTGCTAGAGACTCTCCTACCCTTAGGGAGCAGTACTTC. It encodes CSARDSPTLREQYF.

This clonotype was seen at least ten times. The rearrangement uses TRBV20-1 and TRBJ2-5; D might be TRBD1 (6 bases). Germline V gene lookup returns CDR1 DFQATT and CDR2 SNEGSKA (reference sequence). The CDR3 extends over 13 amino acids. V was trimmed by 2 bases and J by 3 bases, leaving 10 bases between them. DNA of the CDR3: TGCAGTGCTAGAACTTGGACAGAAGAGACCCAGTACTTC. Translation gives CSARTWTEETQYF.

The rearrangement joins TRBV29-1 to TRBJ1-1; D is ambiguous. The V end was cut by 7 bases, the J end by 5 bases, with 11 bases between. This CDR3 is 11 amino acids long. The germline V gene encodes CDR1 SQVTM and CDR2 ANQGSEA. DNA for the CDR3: TGCAGCGCTGGTATAAGGACTGAAGCTTTCTTT. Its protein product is CSAGIRTEAFF.

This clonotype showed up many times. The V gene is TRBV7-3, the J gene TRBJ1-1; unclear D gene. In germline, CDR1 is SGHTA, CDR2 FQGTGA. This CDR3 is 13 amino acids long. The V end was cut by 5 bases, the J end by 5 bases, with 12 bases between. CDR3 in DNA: TGTGCCAGCAGCGCGACTCTGATGACTGAAGCTTTCTTT. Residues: CASSATLMTEAFF.

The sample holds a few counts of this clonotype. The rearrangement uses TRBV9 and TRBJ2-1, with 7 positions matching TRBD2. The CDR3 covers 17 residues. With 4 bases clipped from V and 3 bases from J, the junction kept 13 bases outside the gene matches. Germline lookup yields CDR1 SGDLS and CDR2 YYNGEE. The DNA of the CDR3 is TGTGCCAGCAGCCCCACACCGCTGGGGGACTACTACAATGAGCAGTTCTTC. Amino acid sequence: CASSPTPLGDYYNEQFF.

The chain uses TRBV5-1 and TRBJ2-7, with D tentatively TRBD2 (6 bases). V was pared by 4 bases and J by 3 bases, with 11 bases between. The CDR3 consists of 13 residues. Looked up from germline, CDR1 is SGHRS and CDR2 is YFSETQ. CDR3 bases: TGCGCCAGCAGCACGCCGGAGGGCTACGAGCAGTACTTC. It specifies CASSTPEGYEQYF.

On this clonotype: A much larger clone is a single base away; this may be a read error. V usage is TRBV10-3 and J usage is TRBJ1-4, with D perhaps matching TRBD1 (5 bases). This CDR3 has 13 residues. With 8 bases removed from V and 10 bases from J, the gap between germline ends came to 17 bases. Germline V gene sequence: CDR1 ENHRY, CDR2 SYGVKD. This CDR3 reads CAIGSGWDGKLFF. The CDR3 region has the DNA TGTGCCATCGGTTCTGGTTGGGACGGAAAACTGTTTTTT.

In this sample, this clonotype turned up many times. The CDR3 loop is CSAPLLGLSSYEQYF. CDR3 DNA sequence: TGCAGTGCCCCTCTCCTAGGTCTGAGCTCCTACGAGCAGTACTTC. This chain connects TRBV20-1 to TRBJ2-7; D remains unclear. Deletions cut 6 bases from V and 0 bases from J, with 18 bases between. Germline lookup yields CDR1 DFQATT and CDR2 SNEGSKA (reference sequence). This CDR3 has 15 residues.

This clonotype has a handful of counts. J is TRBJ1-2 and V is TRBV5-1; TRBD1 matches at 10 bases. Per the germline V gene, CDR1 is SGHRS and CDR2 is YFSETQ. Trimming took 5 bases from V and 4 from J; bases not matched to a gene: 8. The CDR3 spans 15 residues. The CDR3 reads CASRLGQGRTYGYTF. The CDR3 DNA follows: TGCGCCAGCAGACTGGGACAGGGGCGTACCTATGGCTACACCTTC.

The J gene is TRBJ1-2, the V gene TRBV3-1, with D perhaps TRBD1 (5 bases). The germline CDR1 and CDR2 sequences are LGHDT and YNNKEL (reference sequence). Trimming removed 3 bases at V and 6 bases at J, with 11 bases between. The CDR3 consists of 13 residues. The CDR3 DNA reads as TGTGCCAGCAGCCAGGGGACCTACGATGGCTACACCTTC. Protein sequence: CASSQGTYDGYTF.

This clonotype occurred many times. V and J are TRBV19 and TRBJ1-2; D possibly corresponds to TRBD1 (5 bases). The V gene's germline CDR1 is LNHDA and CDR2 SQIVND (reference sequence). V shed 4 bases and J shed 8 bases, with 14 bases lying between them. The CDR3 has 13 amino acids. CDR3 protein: CASSTGGTVGYTF. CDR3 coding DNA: TGTGCCAGTAGTACCGGGGGGACTGTCGGCTACACCTTC.

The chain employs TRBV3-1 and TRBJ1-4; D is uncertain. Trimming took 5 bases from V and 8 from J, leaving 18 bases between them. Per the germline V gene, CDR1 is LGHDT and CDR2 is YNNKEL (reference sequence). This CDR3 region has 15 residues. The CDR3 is CASSYGRGRAEKLFF. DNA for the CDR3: TGTGCCAGCAGCTACGGACGGGGTAGAGCGGAAAAACTGTTTTTT.

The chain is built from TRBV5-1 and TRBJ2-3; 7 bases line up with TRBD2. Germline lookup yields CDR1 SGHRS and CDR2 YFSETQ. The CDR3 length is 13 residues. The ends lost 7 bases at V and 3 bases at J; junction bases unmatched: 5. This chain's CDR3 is CASEASGTDTQYF. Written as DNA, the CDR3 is TGCGCCAGCGAGGCTAGCGGAACAGATACGCAGTATTTT.

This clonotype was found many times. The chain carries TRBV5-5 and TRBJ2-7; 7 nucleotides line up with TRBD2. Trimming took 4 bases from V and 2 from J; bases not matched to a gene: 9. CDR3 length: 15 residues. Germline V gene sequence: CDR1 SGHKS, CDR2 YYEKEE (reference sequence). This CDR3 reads CASSPTAGTTYEQYF. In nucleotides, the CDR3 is TGTGCCAGCAGCCCAACGGCCGGGACTACCTACGAGCAGTACTTC. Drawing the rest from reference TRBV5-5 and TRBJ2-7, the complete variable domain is DAGVTQSPTHLIKTRGQQVTLRCSPISGHKSVSWYQQVLGQGPQFIFQYYEKEERGRGNFPDRFSARQFPNYSSELNVNALLLGDSALYLCASSPTAGTTYEQYFGPGTRLTVT.

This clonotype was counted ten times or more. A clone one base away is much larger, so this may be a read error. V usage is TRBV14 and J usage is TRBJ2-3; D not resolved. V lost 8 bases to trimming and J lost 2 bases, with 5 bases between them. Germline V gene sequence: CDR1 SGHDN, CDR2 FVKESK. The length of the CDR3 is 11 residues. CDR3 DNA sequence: TGTGCCAGCGGCATCACAGATACGCAGTATTTT. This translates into CASGITDTQYF.